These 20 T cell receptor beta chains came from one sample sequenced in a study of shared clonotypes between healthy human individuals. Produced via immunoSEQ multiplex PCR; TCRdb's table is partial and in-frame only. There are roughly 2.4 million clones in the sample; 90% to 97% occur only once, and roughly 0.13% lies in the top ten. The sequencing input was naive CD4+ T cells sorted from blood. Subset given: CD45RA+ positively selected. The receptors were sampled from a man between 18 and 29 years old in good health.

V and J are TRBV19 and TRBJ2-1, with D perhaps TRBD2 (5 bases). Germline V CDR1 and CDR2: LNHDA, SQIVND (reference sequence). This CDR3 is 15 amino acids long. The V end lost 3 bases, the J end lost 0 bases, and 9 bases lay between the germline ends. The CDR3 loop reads CASSIPDSSYNEQFF. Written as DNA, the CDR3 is TGTGCCAGTAGTATCCCGGACTCCTCCTACAATGAGCAGTTCTTC.

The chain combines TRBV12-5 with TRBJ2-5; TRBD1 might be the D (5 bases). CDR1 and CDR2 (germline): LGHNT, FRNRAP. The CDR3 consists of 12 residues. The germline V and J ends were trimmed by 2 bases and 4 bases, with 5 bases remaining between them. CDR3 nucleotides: TGTGCTAGTGGTTTGAGGGGAGAGACCCAGTACTTC. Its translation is CASGLRGETQYF.

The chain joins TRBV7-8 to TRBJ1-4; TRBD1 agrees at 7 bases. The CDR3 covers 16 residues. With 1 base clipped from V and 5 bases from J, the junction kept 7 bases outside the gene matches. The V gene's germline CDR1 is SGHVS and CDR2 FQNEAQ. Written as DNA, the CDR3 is TGTGCCAGCAGCTTAGGACTACAGGGGTTGAATGAAAAACTGTTTTTT. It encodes CASSLGLQGLNEKLFF.

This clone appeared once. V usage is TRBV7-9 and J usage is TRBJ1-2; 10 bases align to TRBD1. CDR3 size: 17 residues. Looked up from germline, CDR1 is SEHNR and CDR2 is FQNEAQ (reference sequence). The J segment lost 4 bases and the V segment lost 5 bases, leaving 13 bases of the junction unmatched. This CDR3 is CASSLSLAGTGVYGYTF. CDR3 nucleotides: TGTGCCAGCAGCCTAAGTTTAGCCGGGACAGGGGTCTATGGCTACACCTTC.

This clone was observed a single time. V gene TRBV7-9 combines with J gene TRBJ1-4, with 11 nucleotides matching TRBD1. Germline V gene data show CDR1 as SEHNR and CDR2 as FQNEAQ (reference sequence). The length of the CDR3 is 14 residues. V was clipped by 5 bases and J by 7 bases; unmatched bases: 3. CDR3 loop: CASSPGQGVEKLFF. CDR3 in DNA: TGTGCCAGCAGCCCGGGACAGGGGGTTGAAAAACTGTTTTTT.

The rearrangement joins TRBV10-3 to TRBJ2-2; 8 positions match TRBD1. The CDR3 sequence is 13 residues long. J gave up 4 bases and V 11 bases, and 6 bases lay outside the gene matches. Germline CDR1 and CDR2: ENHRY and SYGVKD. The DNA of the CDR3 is TGTGCCCTGGGGACAGGCGGCACCGGGGAGCTGTTTTTT. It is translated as CALGTGGTGELFF.

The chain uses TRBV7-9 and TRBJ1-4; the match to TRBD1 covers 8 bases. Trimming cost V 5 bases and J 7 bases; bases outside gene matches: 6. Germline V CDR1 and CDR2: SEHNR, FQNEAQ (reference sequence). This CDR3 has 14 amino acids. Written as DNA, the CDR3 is TGTGCCAGCAGCCCCGACAGGGGCCTTGAAAAACTGTTTTTT. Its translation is CASSPDRGLEKLFF.

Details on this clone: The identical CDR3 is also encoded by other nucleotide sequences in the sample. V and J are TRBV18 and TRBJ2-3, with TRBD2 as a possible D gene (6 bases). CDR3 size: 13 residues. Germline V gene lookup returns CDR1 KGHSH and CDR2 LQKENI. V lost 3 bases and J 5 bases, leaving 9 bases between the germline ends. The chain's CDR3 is CASSPPGGDTQYF. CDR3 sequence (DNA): TGTGCCAGCTCACCGCCCGGGGGAGATACGCAGTATTTT.

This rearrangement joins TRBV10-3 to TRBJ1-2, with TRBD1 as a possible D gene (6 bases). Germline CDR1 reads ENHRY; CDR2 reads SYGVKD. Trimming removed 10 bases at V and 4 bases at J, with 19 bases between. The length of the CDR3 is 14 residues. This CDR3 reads CATGLGGQVYGYTF. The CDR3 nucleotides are TGTGCCACGGGGCTTGGGGGGCAGGTCTATGGCTACACCTTC.

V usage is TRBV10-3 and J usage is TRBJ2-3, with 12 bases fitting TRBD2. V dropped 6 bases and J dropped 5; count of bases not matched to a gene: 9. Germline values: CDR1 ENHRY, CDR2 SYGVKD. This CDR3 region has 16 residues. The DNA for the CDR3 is TGTGCCATCAGGCCCGGACTAGCGGGAAGTGGAGATACGCAGTATTTT. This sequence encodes CAIRPGLAGSGDTQYF.

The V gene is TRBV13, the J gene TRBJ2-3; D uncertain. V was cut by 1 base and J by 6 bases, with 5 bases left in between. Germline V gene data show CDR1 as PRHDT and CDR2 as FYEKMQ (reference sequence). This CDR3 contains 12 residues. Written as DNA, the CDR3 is TGTGCCAGCAGCTTAGTAGAGGATACGCAGTATTTT. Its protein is CASSLVEDTQYF. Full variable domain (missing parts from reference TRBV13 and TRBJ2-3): AAGVIQSPRHLIKEKRETATLKCYPIPRHDTVYWYQQGPGQDPQFLISFYEKMQSDKGSIPDRFSAQQFSDYHSELNMSSLELGDSALYFCASSLVEDTQYFGPGTRLTVL.

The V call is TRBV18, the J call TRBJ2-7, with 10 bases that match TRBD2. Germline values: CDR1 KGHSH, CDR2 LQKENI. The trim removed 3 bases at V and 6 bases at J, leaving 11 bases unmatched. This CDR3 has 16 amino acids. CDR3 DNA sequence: TGTGCCAGCTCACCGCAGGGCCTAGCGGGAGCGGGCGAGCAGTACTTC. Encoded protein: CASSPQGLAGAGEQYF.

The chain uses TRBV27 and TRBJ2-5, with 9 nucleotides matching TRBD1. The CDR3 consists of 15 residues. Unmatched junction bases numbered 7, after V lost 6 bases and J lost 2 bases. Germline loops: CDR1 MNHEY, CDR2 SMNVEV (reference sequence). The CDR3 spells CASSPHDRGQETQYF. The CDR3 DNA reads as TGTGCCAGCAGCCCCCACGACAGGGGGCAAGAGACCCAGTACTTC.

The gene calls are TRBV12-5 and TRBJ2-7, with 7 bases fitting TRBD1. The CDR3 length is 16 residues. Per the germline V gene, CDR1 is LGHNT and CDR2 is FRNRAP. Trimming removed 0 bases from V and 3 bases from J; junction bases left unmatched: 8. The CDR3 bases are TGTGCTAGTGGTTTGGTACTTCGAGGGGGCCGCTACGAGCAGTACTTC. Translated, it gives CASGLVLRGGRYEQYF.

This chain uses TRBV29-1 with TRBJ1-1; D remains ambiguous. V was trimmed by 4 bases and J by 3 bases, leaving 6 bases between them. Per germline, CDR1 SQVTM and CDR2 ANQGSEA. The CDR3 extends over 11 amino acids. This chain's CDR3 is CSVAGYTEAFF. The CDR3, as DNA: TGCAGCGTTGCCGGCTACACTGAAGCTTTCTTT.

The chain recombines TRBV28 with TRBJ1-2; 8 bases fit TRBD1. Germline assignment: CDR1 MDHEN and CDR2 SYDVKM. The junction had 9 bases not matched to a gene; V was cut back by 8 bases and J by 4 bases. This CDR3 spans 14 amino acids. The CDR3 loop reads CASDGPGGGYGYTF. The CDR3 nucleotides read TGTGCCAGCGACGGGCCAGGGGGCGGCTATGGCTACACCTTC.

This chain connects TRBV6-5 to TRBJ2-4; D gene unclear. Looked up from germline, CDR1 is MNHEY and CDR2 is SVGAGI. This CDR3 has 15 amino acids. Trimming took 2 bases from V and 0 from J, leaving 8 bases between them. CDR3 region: CASSYRVSAKNIQYF. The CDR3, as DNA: TGTGCCAGCAGTTACCGTGTCTCAGCCAAAAACATTCAGTACTTC.

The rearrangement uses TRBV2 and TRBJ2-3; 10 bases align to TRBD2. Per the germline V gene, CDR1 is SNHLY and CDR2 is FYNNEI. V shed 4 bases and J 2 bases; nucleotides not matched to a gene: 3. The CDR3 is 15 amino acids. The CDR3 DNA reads TGTGCCAGCAGTGGGACTAGCGGAATCACAGATACGCAGTATTTT. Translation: CASSGTSGITDTQYF.

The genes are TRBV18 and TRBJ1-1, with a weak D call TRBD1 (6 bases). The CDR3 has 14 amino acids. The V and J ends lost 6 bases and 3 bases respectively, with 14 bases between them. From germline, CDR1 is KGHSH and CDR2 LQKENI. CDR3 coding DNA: TGTGCCAGCTCCCTCGGGGGGCCGTACACTGAAGCTTTCTTT. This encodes CASSLGGPYTEAFF.

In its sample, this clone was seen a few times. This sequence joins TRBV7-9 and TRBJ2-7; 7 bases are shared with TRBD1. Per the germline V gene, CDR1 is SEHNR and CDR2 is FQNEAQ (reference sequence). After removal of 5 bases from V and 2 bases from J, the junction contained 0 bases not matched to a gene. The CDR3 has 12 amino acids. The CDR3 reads CASSTGAYEQYF. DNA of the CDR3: TGTGCCAGCAGCACAGGGGCCTACGAGCAGTACTTC.